A selection of T cell receptor beta chains follows, all from one sample in a study of OX40 agonist ivuxolimab in advanced cancers. TCRdb's table, derived via immunoSEQ multiplex PCR, lists solely in-frame clones and lacks some. Of around 100,000 clones listed, roughly 89% are singletons. This sample comprised CD4+ or CD8+ T cells sorted from blood, obtained in a trial of the OX40 agonist ivuxolimab. Every receptor here comes from an adult with an advanced solid tumor such as melanoma, head and neck, liver or kidney cancer. The CDR3 runs from the conserved cysteine through the conserved F or W. D genes are given only for firm matches. Not all rows give a size; the values are once, few, many and, for expanded clones, a class.

j_call: TRBJ2-2
v_call: TRBV5-4
d_call: .
clone_size: .
cdr3_aa: CARSNGTVGPSVKNTGELFF
cdr3_nt: TGTGCCAGGTCCAACGGCACAGTGGGGCCAAGCGTAAAGAACACCGGGGAGCTGTTTTTT

j_call: TRBJ2-5
v_call: TRBV6-5
d_call: TRBD2
clone_size: .
cdr3_aa: CASSWSGGEETQYF
cdr3_nt: TGTGCCAGCAGTTGGAGCGGGGGGGAAGAGACCCAGTACTTC

j_call: TRBJ2-1
v_call: TRBV2
d_call: TRBD2
clone_size: .
cdr3_aa: CASRWLTSGRGHEQFF
cdr3_nt: TGTGCCAGCAGATGGTTGACTAGCGGGAGGGGCCATGAGCAGTTCTTC

j_call: TRBJ2-2
v_call: TRBV7-3
d_call: .
clone_size: .
cdr3_aa: CASSLIPGELFF
cdr3_nt: TGTGCCAGCAGCTTAATTCCCGGGGAGCTGTTTTTT

j_call: TRBJ1-2
v_call: TRBV20-1
d_call: .
clone_size: .
cdr3_aa: CSPGVPYYTF
cdr3_nt: TGCAGCCCTGGGGTGCCATACTACACCTTC

j_call: TRBJ1-5
v_call: TRBV13
d_call: .
clone_size: .
cdr3_aa: CASSLSRGTPNNQPQHF
cdr3_nt: TGTGCCAGCAGCTTAAGTAGGGGAACGCCGAACAATCAGCCCCAGCATTTT

j_call: TRBJ1-1
v_call: TRBV7-9
d_call: .
clone_size: few
cdr3_aa: CASSLGAQGRLAEAFF
cdr3_nt: TGTGCCAGCAGCTTAGGAGCCCAGGGGCGGTTGGCTGAAGCTTTCTTT

j_call: TRBJ1-5
v_call: TRBV6-5
d_call: .
clone_size: .
cdr3_aa: CASRKRGEQPQHF
cdr3_nt: TGTGCCAGCAGGAAACGAGGGGAGCAGCCCCAGCATTTT

j_call: TRBJ1-2
v_call: TRBV5-1
d_call: .
clone_size: .
cdr3_aa: CASSLGGRPDTF
cdr3_nt: TGCGCCAGCAGCTTGGGCGGGCGGCCCGACACCTTC

j_call: TRBJ2-3
v_call: TRBV7-8
d_call: .
clone_size: .
cdr3_aa: CASSLDWATDTQYF
cdr3_nt: TGTGCCAGCAGCCTAGACTGGGCCACAGATACGCAGTATTTT

j_call: TRBJ1-1
v_call: TRBV5-1
d_call: .
clone_size: .
cdr3_aa: CASSVTGPTEAFF
cdr3_nt: TGCGCCAGCAGCGTGACAGGCCCAACTGAAGCTTTCTTT

j_call: TRBJ1-4
v_call: TRBV6-5
d_call: .
clone_size: few
cdr3_aa: CASSARGTNEKLFF
cdr3_nt: TGTGCCAGCAGTGCCCGAGGAACTAATGAAAAACTGTTTTTT

j_call: TRBJ2-3
v_call: TRBV5-1
d_call: TRBD2
clone_size: .
cdr3_aa: CASSPQGNPQGLAAYTQYF
cdr3_nt: TGCGCCAGCAGCCCACAAGGGAACCCACAGGGACTAGCGGCATATACGCAGTATTTT

j_call: TRBJ2-2
v_call: TRBV6-6
d_call: .
clone_size: .
cdr3_aa: CASSYQGSRTGELFF
cdr3_nt: TGTGCCAGCAGTTATCAGGGCAGTCGCACCGGGGAGCTGTTTTTT

j_call: TRBJ2-3
v_call: TRBV5-1
d_call: TRBD1
clone_size: .
cdr3_aa: CASSLTGAITDTQYF
cdr3_nt: TGCGCCAGCAGCTTGACAGGGGCAATCACAGATACGCAGTATTTT

j_call: TRBJ2-3
v_call: TRBV19
d_call: TRBD1
clone_size: .
cdr3_aa: CASSTGQGSTDTQYF
cdr3_nt: TGTGCCAGTAGTACCGGACAGGGGAGCACAGATACGCAGTATTTT

j_call: TRBJ2-7
v_call: TRBV27
d_call: TRBD2
clone_size: .
cdr3_aa: CASTISGSSYEQYF
cdr3_nt: TGTGCCAGCACCATCAGCGGGAGCTCCTACGAGCAGTACTTC

j_call: TRBJ2-2
v_call: TRBV27
d_call: .
clone_size: .
cdr3_aa: CASSPTRIGGGELFF
cdr3_nt: TGTGCCAGCAGTCCGACTAGGATTGGCGGCGGGGAGCTGTTTTTT

j_call: TRBJ2-7
v_call: TRBV20-1
d_call: .
clone_size: .
cdr3_aa: CSAGRGYEQYF
cdr3_nt: TGCAGTGCTGGCAGGGGTTACGAGCAGTACTTC

j_call: TRBJ2-7
v_call: TRBV9
d_call: .
clone_size: .
cdr3_aa: CASSVGGTSEQYF
cdr3_nt: TGTGCCAGCAGCGTAGGAGGGACTTCCGAGCAGTACTTC

j_call: TRBJ2-2
v_call: TRBV2
d_call: .
clone_size: .
cdr3_aa: CAGGVLYGELFF
cdr3_nt: TGTGCCGGTGGGGTTTTGTACGGGGAGCTGTTTTTT

j_call: TRBJ2-7
v_call: TRBV7-2
d_call: TRBD2
clone_size: .
cdr3_aa: CASSPSGGLEQYF
cdr3_nt: TGTGCCAGCAGCCCTAGCGGGGGGCTCGAGCAGTACTTC

j_call: TRBJ2-6
v_call: TRBV5-1
d_call: .
clone_size: .
cdr3_aa: CASKIRSRLGANVLTF
cdr3_nt: TGCGCCAGCAAGATCCGGTCCAGACTTGGGGCCAACGTCCTGACTTTC

j_call: TRBJ2-7
v_call: TRBV7-6
d_call: .
clone_size: .
cdr3_aa: CASSPPGGEQYF
cdr3_nt: TGTGCCAGCAGCCCGCCTGGGGGCGAGCAGTACTTC

j_call: TRBJ2-2
v_call: TRBV2
d_call: .
clone_size: .
cdr3_aa: CASSDPGLGGGELFF
cdr3_nt: TGTGCCAGCAGTGACCCGGGACTCGGGGGCGGGGAGCTGTTTTTT

j_call: TRBJ2-1
v_call: TRBV20-1
d_call: .
clone_size: .
cdr3_aa: CSARDSGQQFF
cdr3_nt: TGCAGTGCTAGGGATAGTGGCCAGCAGTTCTTC

j_call: TRBJ1-3
v_call: TRBV10-3
d_call: .
clone_size: .
cdr3_aa: CAIRPGDSGNTIYF
cdr3_nt: TGTGCCATCAGGCCGGGGGACTCTGGAAACACCATATATTTT

j_call: TRBJ1-5
v_call: TRBV27
d_call: .
clone_size: .
cdr3_aa: CASSLDGFSNQPQHF
cdr3_nt: TGTGCCAGCAGTTTAGACGGATTTAGCAATCAGCCCCAGCATTTT

j_call: TRBJ1-2
v_call: TRBV6-6
d_call: .
clone_size: .
cdr3_aa: CASSSGRGRYGYTF
cdr3_nt: TGTGCCAGCAGTTCCGGGAGAGGGAGGTATGGCTACACCTTC

j_call: TRBJ2-6
v_call: TRBV2
d_call: .
clone_size: .
cdr3_aa: CASRLSSVLARSGANVLTF
cdr3_nt: TGTGCCAGCAGGTTATCCTCAGTGTTGGCTCGCTCTGGGGCCAACGTCCTGACTTTC

j_call: TRBJ2-3
v_call: TRBV18
d_call: TRBD2
clone_size: .
cdr3_aa: CASSSRLAGVGDTQYF
cdr3_nt: TGTGCCAGCTCATCTAGACTAGCGGGAGTGGGAGATACGCAGTATTTT

j_call: TRBJ2-2
v_call: TRBV5-1
d_call: .
clone_size: .
cdr3_aa: CASSLGDVSLRELFF
cdr3_nt: TGCGCCAGCAGCTTGGGGGACGTCAGTTTAAGGGAGCTGTTTTTT

j_call: TRBJ2-7
v_call: TRBV5-1
d_call: .
clone_size: .
cdr3_aa: CASPVGRSSYEQYF
cdr3_nt: TGCGCCAGCCCGGTGGGGCGGAGCTCCTACGAGCAGTACTTC

j_call: TRBJ2-7
v_call: TRBV5-1
d_call: .
clone_size: .
cdr3_aa: CASSSRAGSYEQYF
cdr3_nt: TGCGCCAGCAGCTCCCGGGCAGGCTCCTACGAGCAGTACTTC

j_call: TRBJ1-2
v_call: TRBV5-1
d_call: .
clone_size: .
cdr3_aa: CASSSIGGTNYGYTF
cdr3_nt: TGCGCCAGCAGCTCGATAGGGGGTACTAACTATGGCTACACCTTC

j_call: TRBJ2-2
v_call: TRBV11-2
d_call: .
clone_size: .
cdr3_aa: CASSLGQNTGELFF
cdr3_nt: TGTGCCAGCAGCTTAGGGCAGAACACCGGGGAGCTGTTTTTT

j_call: TRBJ2-6
v_call: TRBV5-4
d_call: TRBD2
clone_size: .
cdr3_aa: CASSPGLAGVGSGANVLTF
cdr3_nt: TGTGCCAGCAGCCCGGGACTAGCGGGAGTCGGATCTGGGGCCAACGTCCTGACTTTC

j_call: TRBJ2-3
v_call: TRBV15
d_call: TRBD2
clone_size: .
cdr3_aa: CATELAGGPTDTQYF
cdr3_nt: TGTGCCACAGAACTAGCGGGGGGGCCCACAGATACGCAGTATTTT

j_call: TRBJ2-5
v_call: TRBV7-2
d_call: TRBD2
clone_size: .
cdr3_aa: CASSSGTSGSRETQYF
cdr3_nt: TGTGCCAGCAGCTCCGGGACTAGCGGGAGTAGGGAGACCCAGTACTTC

j_call: TRBJ2-7
v_call: TRBV19
d_call: TRBD2
clone_size: .
cdr3_aa: CASSIGTSGSYEQYF
cdr3_nt: TGTGCCAGTAGTATCGGTACTAGCGGGAGTTACGAGCAGTACTTC

j_call: TRBJ1-2
v_call: TRBV6-5
d_call: .
clone_size: .
cdr3_aa: CASSLNGYTF
cdr3_nt: TGTGCCAGCAGCCTTAATGGCTACACCTTC

j_call: TRBJ2-7
v_call: TRBV7-2
d_call: TRBD1
clone_size: .
cdr3_aa: CASSLTGQGREQYF
cdr3_nt: TGTGCCAGCAGCTTAACGGGACAGGGACGCGAGCAGTACTTC

j_call: TRBJ2-3
v_call: TRBV5-1
d_call: .
clone_size: .
cdr3_aa: CASSLAKRTDTQYF
cdr3_nt: TGCGCCAGCAGCTTGGCCAAACGCACAGATACGCAGTATTTT

j_call: TRBJ2-7
v_call: TRBV19
d_call: TRBD1
clone_size: .
cdr3_aa: CASSITGGYSYEQYF
cdr3_nt: TGTGCCAGTAGTATCACAGGGGGTTATTCCTACGAGCAGTACTTC

j_call: TRBJ2-5
v_call: TRBV5-1
d_call: TRBD1
clone_size: .
cdr3_aa: CASSLASTGVETQYF
cdr3_nt: TGCGCCAGCAGCTTGGCCTCGACAGGGGTAGAGACCCAGTACTTC